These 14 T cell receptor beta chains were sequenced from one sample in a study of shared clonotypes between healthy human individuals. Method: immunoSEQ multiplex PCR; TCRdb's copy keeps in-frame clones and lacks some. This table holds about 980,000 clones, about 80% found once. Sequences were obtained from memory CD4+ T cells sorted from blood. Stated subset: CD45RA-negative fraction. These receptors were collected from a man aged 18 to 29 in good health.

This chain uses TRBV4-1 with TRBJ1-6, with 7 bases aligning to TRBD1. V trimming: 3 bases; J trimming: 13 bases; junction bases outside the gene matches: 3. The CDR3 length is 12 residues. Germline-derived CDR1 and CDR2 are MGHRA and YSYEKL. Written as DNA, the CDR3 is TGCGCCAGCAGCCAGGACAGGTCCCCCCTCCACTTT. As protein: CASSQDRSPLHF.

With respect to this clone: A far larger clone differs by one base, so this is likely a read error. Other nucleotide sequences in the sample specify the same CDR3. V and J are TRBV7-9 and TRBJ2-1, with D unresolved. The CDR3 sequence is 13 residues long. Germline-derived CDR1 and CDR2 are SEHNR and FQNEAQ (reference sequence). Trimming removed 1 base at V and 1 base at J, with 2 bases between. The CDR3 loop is CASSLGSYNEQFF. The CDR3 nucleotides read TGTGCCAGCAGCTTAGGGTCCTACAATGAGCAGTTCTTC.

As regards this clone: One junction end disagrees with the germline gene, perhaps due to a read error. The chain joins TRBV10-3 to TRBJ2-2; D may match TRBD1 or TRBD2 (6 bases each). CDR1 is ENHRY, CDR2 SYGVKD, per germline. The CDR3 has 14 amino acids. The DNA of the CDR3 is TGCGCCAGCAGAAGGGGGGAAAACACCGGGGAGCTGTTTTTT. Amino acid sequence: CASRRGENTGELFF.

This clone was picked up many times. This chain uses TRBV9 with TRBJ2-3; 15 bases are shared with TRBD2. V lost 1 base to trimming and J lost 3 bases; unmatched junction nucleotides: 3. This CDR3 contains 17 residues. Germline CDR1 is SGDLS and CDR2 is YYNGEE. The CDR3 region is CASSVPGLAGGTDTQYF. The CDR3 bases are TGTGCCAGCAGCGTACCGGGACTAGCGGGGGGTACAGATACGCAGTATTTT.

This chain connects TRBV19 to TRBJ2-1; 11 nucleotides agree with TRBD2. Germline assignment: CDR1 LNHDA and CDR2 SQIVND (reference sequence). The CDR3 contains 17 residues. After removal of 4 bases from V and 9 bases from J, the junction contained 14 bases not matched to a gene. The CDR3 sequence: CASSNTWTSGFAGEQFF. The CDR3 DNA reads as TGTGCCAGTAGTAATACATGGACTAGCGGGTTCGCCGGTGAGCAGTTCTTC.

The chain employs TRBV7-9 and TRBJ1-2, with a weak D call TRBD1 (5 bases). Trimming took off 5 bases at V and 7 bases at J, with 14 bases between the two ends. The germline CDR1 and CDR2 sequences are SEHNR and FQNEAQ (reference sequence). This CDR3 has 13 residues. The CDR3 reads CASSTGTSPGYTF. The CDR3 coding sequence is TGTGCCAGCAGCACCGGGACCTCGCCTGGCTACACCTTC.

The CDR3 region has the DNA TGTGCCAGCACCCTAGGACAGTCCAATGAGCAGTTCTTC. This encodes CASTLGQSNEQFF. The V and J genes are TRBV28 and TRBJ2-1, with TRBD1 as a possible D gene (6 bases). Trimming shortened V by 7 bases and J by 6 bases, and 13 bases separated the two germline ends. Germline V CDR1 and CDR2: MDHEN, SYDVKM. This CDR3 contains 13 residues.

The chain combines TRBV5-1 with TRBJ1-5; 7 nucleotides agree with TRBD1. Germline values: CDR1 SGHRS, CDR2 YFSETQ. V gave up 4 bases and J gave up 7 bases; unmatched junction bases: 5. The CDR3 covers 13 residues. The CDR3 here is CASSEIQGQPQHF. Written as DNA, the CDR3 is TGCGCCAGCAGCGAAATACAGGGGCAGCCCCAGCATTTT.

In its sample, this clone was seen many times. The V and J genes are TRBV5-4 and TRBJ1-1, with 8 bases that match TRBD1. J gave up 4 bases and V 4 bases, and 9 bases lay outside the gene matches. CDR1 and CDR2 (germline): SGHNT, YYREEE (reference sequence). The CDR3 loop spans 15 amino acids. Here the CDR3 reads CASSNPTGVGTEAFF. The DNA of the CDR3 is TGTGCCAGCAGCAACCCGACAGGGGTTGGCACTGAAGCTTTCTTT. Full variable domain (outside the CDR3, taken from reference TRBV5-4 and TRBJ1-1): ETGVTQSPTHLIKTRGQQVTLRCSSQSGHNTVSWYQQALGQGPQFIFQYYREEENGRGNFPPRFSGLQFPNYSSELNVNALELDDSALYLCASSNPTGVGTEAFFGQGTRLTVV.

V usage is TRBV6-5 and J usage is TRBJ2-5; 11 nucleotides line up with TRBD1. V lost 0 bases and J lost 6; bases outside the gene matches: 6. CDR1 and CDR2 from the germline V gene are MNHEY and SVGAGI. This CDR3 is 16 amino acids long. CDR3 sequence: CASSYSQDRGRKTQYF. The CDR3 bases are TGTGCCAGCAGTTACTCCCAGGACAGGGGGCGCAAGACCCAGTACTTC.

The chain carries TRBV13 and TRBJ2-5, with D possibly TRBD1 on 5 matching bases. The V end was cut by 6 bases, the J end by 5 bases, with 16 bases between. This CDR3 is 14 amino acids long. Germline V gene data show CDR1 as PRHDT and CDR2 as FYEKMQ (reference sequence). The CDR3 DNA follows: TGTGCCAGCAGTCTCCGTGGGGCATGGGAGACCCAGTACTTC. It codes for CASSLRGAWETQYF.

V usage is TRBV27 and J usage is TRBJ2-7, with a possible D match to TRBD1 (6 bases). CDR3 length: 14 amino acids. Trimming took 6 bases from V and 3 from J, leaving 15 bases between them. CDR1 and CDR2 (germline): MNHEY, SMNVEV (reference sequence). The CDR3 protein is CASSRQVGGYEQYF. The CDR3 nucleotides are TGTGCCAGCAGCCGACAGGTAGGAGGCTACGAGCAGTACTTC.

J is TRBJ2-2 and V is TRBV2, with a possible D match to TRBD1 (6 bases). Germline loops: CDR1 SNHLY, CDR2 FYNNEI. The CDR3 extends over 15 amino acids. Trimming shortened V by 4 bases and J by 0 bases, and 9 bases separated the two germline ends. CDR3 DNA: TGTGCCAGCAGTGCACGACAGGCGAACACCGGGGAGCTGTTTTTT. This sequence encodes CASSARQANTGELFF.

Written as DNA, the CDR3 is TGCGCCAGCAGCTTTACCACCGGGGAGAAAGAGACCCAGTACTTC. The encoded protein is CASSFTTGEKETQYF. The chain couples TRBV5-1 to TRBJ2-5; the D gene is possibly TRBD2 (5 bases). This CDR3 has 15 amino acids. Germline V gene data show CDR1 as SGHRS and CDR2 as YFSETQ. Trimming took 2 bases from V and 3 from J, leaving 14 bases between them.